These 8 T cell receptor beta chains were sequenced from one sample in a study of blood T cell repertoires in COVID-19. The assay was immunoSEQ multiplex PCR, and TCRdb's table has in-frame clones only and misses some. The table lists some 140,000 clones, roughly 89% of them singletons. Sequenced sample: peripheral blood. These receptors were taken from a man aged 50 to 59 with active or convalescent COVID-19.

The chain uses TRBV24-1 and TRBJ2-1; 16 bases are shared with TRBD2. The trim removed 4 bases at V and 7 bases at J, leaving 3 bases unmatched. Germline V gene lookup returns CDR1 KGHDR and CDR2 SFDVKD. This CDR3 is built from 16 residues. The CDR3 loop reads CATSDVGLAGGNEQFF. In DNA, the CDR3 is TGTGCCACCAGTGACGTGGGACTAGCGGGGGGGAATGAGCAGTTCTTC.

This clone was seen only a few times. V gene TRBV7-9 combines with J gene TRBJ2-1; D remains unclear. CDR1 is SEHNR and CDR2 is FQNEAQ in the germline V gene (reference sequence). Trimming cost V 5 bases and J 5 bases, with 13 bases left between them. The CDR3 has 14 residues. The CDR3 sequence is CASSLTNADNEQFF. CDR3 bases: TGTGCCAGCAGCCTCACGAACGCGGACAATGAGCAGTTCTTC. The full variable domain, its missing parts supplied by reference TRBV7-9 and TRBJ2-1, is DTGVSQNPRHKITKRGQNVTFRCDPISEHNRLYWYRQTLGQGPEFLTYFQNEAQLEKSRLLSDRFSAERPKGSFSTLEIQRTEQGDSAMYLCASSLTNADNEQFFGPGTRLTVL.

V gene TRBV7-7 combines with J gene TRBJ2-7; D is perhaps TRBD2 (6 bases). The V and J ends lost 5 bases and 5 bases respectively, with 16 bases between them. This CDR3 is built from 14 residues. Germline loops: CDR1 SSHAT, CDR2 FNYEAQ (reference sequence). The CDR3 DNA reads as TGTGCCAGCAGCCGGGGGTCCGGTCTGGACGAGCAGTACTTC. Amino acid sequence: CASSRGSGLDEQYF.

The rearrangement uses TRBV20-1 and TRBJ2-1; D not resolved. Trimming left V 7 bases short and J 6 bases short, with 7 bases between. There are 10 residues in the CDR3. Per the germline V gene, CDR1 is DFQATT and CDR2 is SNEGSKA (reference sequence). CDR3 protein: CSVSGNEQFF. The DNA for the CDR3 is TGCAGTGTCTCGGGCAATGAGCAGTTCTTC.

The V gene is TRBV5-4, the J gene TRBJ2-7, with 9 bases identical to TRBD2. There are 17 residues in the CDR3. V gave up 4 bases and J gave up 5 bases; unmatched junction bases: 16. The germline gives CDR1 SGHNT, CDR2 YYREEE (reference sequence). The CDR3, as DNA: TGTGCCAGCAGCCCAGGAGGTGCGGGAGGGCCTAACGACGAGCAGTACTTC. It codes for CASSPGGAGGPNDEQYF.

V is TRBV11-3 and J is TRBJ2-1, with 7 positions matching TRBD1. In germline, CDR1 is SGHNT, CDR2 YENEEA. The CDR3 loop spans 13 amino acids. With V trimmed by 0 bases and J by 8 bases, 1 base remained unmatched. The DNA of the CDR3 is TGTGCCAGCAGCTTAGACAGGGGGTATGAGCAGTTCTTC. Translation gives CASSLDRGYEQFF.

The chain couples TRBV5-4 to TRBJ2-2, with 10 nucleotides matching TRBD2. This CDR3 has 16 residues. Germline CDR1 reads SGHNT; CDR2 reads YYREEE (reference sequence). The V and J ends lost 4 bases and 8 bases, in that order; junction bases with no gene match: 11. As DNA, the CDR3 is TGTGCCAGCAGCCAGCCCGCTAGCGGGGGCTTTGGGGAGCTGTTTTTT. Protein product: CASSQPASGGFGELFF.

This chain links TRBV6-5 with TRBJ2-1, with TRBD2 as a possible D gene (6 bases). V shed 6 bases and J shed 10 bases, with 22 bases lying between them. The CDR3 totals 15 residues. Germline V gene data show CDR1 as MNHEY and CDR2 as SVGAGI. The CDR3 nucleotides are TGTGCCAGCAGATCCGGGACTGGCTCTTTTGGGGAGCAGTTCTTC. It codes for CASRSGTGSFGEQFF.